These T cell receptor beta chains were read from a single sample in a study of vaccination and CD4 T cells after COVID-19. TCRdb reanalysed the PCR reads using MiXCR and keeps one entry per CDR3 protein. Among approximately 40,000 distinct CDR3 sequences listed, 36% were seen once. The sequenced sample was CD4+ T cells from blood, obtained about 7 months after SARS-CoV-2 vaccination. The receptors derive from a human donor who had recovered from COVID-19. Each CDR3 is given with its conserved first and last residue. Clone size is stated in some rows and not others, as once, few, many or a class when expanded.

abundance	v_gene	j_gene	CDR3aa
few	TRBV10-3	TRBJ2-5	CAISVGEETQYF
few	TRBV10-1	TRBJ2-2	CASSESGAGELFF
-	TRBV27	TRBJ2-3	CASKVRLAGITDTQYF
few	TRBV30	TRBJ2-5	CAWSALDRIQETQYF
-	TRBV7-9	TRBJ1-1	CASSSRGTGDTEAFF
-	TRBV10-3	TRBJ1-2	CAISGTDYGYTF
-	TRBV29-1	TRBJ2-1	CGLRERERAEQFF
few	TRBV15	TRBJ2-1	CATSRMAGGDNEQFF
few	TRBV7-2	TRBJ2-7	CASSLRGTSPYEQYF
-	TRBV5-4	TRBJ2-7	CATRGTGANEQYF
few	TRBV6-1	TRBJ1-5	CASTVGGLGGQPQHF
few	TRBV19	TRBJ1-1	CASMRGTEAFF
-	TRBV7-3	TRBJ2-7	CATKTGAKSYEQYF
-	TRBV27	TRBJ2-2	CATFSGAGELFF
few	TRBV6-5	TRBJ2-7	CASSYMAGGYEQYF
-	TRBV7-3	TRBJ2-7	CASSLGEGRGSYEQYF
few	TRBV6-2/TRBV6-3	TRBJ1-1	CASSRTENTEAFF
few	TRBV5-4	TRBJ1-6	CASSSQGLRSPLHF
-	TRBV4-1	TRBJ2-5	CASSPRASRETQYF
few	TRBV27	TRBJ1-1	CASGRSTEAFF
-	TRBV5-4	TRBJ2-3	CASSIPGLALTDTQYF
few	TRBV7-3	TRBJ2-1	CASSSGPQAYNEQFF
-	TRBV2	TRBJ2-2	CASRMLGLTGELFF
-	TRBV6-2/TRBV6-3	TRBJ2-2	CASSYAPSERYTGELFF
-	TRBV28	TRBJ2-1	CASSGPKGYNEQFF
few	TRBV7-9	TRBJ2-5	CASSSLAGVLETQYF
-	TRBV15	TRBJ2-1	CATSRDRDRFNEQFF
-	TRBV20-1	TRBJ2-5	CGAILAEGGETQYF
-	TRBV28	TRBJ1-5	CASSPGDWQPQHF
few	TRBV6-1	TRBJ2-7	CASSEGMGQSYYEQYF
few	TRBV5-1	TRBJ2-7	CASSVGTGASGLSYEQYF
-	TRBV10-1	TRBJ1-2	CASSRRRANYGYTF
few	TRBV15	TRBJ2-1	CATSRTTSGRANNEQFF
-	TRBV6-4	TRBJ2-1	CAREGGAYNEQFF
-	TRBV7-8	TRBJ2-1	CASFPGFGDNEQFF
few	TRBV20-1	TRBJ2-7	CSASRGPGSYEQYF
-	TRBV6-1	TRBJ2-3	CASSRLADPTDTQYF
few	TRBV20-1	TRBJ1-2	CSARPTTGNYGYTF
-	TRBV7-9	TRBJ2-3	CTSSRWDRGPSDTQYF
few	TRBV20-1	TRBJ1-6	CSARDRSGGRSPLHF
-	TRBV27	TRBJ2-7	CASSFLQAGEQYF
-	TRBV7-8	TRBJ2-7	CASSPGGTASSHEQYF
few	TRBV6-5	TRBJ2-2	CASSYSSGTSYTGELFF